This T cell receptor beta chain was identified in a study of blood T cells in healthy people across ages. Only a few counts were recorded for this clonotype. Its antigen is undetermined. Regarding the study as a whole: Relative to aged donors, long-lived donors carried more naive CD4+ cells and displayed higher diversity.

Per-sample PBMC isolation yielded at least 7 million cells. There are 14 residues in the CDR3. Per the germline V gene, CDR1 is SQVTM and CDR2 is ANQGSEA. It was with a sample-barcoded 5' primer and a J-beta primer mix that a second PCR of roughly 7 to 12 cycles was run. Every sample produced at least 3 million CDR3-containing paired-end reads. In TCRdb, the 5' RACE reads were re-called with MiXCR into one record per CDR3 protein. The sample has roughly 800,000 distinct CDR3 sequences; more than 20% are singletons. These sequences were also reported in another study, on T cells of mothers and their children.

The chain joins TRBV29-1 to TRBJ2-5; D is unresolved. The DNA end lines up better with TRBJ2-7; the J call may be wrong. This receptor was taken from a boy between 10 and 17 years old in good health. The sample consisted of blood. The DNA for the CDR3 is TGCAGCGTTGAAGGGGATGGAGTAGCCTACGAGCAGTACTTC. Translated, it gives CSVEGDGVAYEQYF.